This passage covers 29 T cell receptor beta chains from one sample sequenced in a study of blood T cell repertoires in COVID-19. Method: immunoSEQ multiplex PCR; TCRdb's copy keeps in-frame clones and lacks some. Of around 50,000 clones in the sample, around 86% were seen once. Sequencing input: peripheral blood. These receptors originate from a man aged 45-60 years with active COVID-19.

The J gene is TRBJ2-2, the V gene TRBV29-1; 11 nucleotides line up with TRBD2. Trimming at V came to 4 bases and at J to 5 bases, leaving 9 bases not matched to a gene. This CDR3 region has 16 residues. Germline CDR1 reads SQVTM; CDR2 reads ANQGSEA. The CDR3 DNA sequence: TGCAGCGTTGTGGTAGCGGGAGGGCCCAGGACCGGGGAGCTGTTTTTT. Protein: CSVVVAGGPRTGELFF.

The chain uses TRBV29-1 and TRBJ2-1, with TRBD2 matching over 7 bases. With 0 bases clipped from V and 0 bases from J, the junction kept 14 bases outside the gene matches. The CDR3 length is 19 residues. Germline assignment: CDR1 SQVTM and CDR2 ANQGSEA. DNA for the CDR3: TGCAGCGTTGAAGAAAGGGCAGGGAGGGTACTAAGCTCCTACAATGAGCAGTTCTTC. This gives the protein CSVEERAGRVLSSYNEQFF.

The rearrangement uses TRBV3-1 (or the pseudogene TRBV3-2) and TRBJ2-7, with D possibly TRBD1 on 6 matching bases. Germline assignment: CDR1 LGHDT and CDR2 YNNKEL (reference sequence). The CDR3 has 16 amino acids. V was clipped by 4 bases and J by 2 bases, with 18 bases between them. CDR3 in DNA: TGTGCCAGCAGCCGGGGGAACAGGGCGGACGCCTACGAGCAGTACTTC. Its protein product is CASSRGNRADAYEQYF.

The CDR3 DNA reads as TGTGCCAGTAGTATCGCAGGGACAGCTTCCTATGGCTACACCTTC. Protein: CASSIAGTASYGYTF. V and J are TRBV19 and TRBJ1-2; TRBD1 agrees at 7 bases. The CDR3 extends over 15 amino acids. Germline-derived CDR1 and CDR2 are LNHDA and SQIVND (reference sequence). V shed 3 bases and J 4 bases; nucleotides not matched to a gene: 8. Full variable domain (rest looked up from reference TRBV19 and TRBJ1-2): DGGITQSPKYLFRKEGQNVTLSCEQNLNHDAMYWYRQDPGQGLRLIYYSQIVNDFQKGDIAEGYSVSREKKESFPLTVTSAQKNPTAFYLCASSIAGTASYGYTFGSGTRLTVV.

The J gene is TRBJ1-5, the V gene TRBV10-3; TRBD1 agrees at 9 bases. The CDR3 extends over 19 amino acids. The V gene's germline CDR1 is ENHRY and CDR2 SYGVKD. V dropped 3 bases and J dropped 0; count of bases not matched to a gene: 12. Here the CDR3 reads CAISDPGQGGSYSNQPQHF. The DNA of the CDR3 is TGTGCCATCAGTGACCCGGGACAGGGAGGTAGCTATAGCAATCAGCCCCAGCATTTT.

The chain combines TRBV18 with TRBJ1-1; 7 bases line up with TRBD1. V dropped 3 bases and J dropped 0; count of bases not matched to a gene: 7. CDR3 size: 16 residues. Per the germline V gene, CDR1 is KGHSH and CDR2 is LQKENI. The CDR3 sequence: CASSPRQGAMNTEAFF. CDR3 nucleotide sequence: TGTGCCAGCTCACCCCGACAGGGCGCCATGAACACTGAAGCTTTCTTT.

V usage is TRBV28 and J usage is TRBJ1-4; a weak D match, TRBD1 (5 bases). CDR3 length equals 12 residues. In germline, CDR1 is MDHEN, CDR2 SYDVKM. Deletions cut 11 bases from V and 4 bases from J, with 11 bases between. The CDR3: CASGGINEKLFF. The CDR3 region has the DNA TGTGCCTCGGGGGGAATTAATGAAAAACTGTTTTTT. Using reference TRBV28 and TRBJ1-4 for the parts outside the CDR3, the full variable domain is DVKVTQSSRYLVKRTGEKVFLECVQDMDHENMFWYRQDPGLGLRLIYFSYDVKMKEKGDIPEGYSVSREKKERFSLILESASTNQTSMYLCASGGINEKLFFGSGTQLSVL.

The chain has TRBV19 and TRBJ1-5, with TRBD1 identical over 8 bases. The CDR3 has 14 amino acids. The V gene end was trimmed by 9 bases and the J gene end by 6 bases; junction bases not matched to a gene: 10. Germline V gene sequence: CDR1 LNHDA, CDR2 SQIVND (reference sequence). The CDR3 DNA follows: TGTGCCAGCAGAGGGCCAGGGGGCACTCAGCCCCAGCATTTT. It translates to CASRGPGGTQPQHF.

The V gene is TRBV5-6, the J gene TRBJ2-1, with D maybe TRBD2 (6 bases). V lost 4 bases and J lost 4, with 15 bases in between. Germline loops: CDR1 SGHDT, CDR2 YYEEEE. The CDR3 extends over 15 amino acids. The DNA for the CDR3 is TGTGCCAGCAGCGGCGGGACGAACCCGTACAATGAGCAGTTCTTC. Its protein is CASSGGTNPYNEQFF.

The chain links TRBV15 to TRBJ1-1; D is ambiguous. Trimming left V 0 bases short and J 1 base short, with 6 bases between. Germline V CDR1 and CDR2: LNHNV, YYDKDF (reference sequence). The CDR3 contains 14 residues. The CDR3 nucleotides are TGTGCCACCAGCAGAGATGTACAGAACACTGAAGCTTTCTTT. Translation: CATSRDVQNTEAFF.

The CDR3 region has the DNA TGTGCCAGCAACCTTCTAGACGCGGAGACCCAGTACTTC. Translation: CASNLLDAETQYF. The V call is TRBV5-5, the J call TRBJ2-5, with unresolved D. Germline CDR1 reads SGHKS; CDR2 reads YYEKEE (reference sequence). The CDR3 is made up of 13 amino acids. The V gene lost 6 bases and the J gene lost 5 bases, with 14 bases spanning the gap.

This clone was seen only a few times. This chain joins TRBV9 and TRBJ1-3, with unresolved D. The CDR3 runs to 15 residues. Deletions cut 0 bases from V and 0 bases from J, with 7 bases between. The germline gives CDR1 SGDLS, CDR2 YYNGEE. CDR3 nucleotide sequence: TGTGCCAGCAGCGTAGTGGCGGCCTCTGGAAACACCATATATTTT. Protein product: CASSVVAASGNTIYF.

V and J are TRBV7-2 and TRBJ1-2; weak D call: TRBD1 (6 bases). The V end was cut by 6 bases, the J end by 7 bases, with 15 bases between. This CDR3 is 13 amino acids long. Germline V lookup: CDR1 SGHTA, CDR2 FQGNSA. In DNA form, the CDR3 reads TGTGCCAGCAGTTTGGTACAAGGGGGTGGCTACACCTTC. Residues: CASSLVQGGGYTF.

CDR3 sequence (DNA): TGTGCCAGCAGCCTGAGGAGGGACAGCTGGGGACCCCTCCACTTT. This gives the protein CASSLRRDSWGPLHF. The J gene is TRBJ1-6, the V gene TRBV3-1 (or the pseudogene TRBV3-2); 7 nucleotides agree with TRBD1. V lost 4 bases and J lost 12; bases outside the gene matches: 12. CDR1 is LGHDT and CDR2 is YNNKEL in the germline V gene (reference sequence). This CDR3 spans 15 amino acids.

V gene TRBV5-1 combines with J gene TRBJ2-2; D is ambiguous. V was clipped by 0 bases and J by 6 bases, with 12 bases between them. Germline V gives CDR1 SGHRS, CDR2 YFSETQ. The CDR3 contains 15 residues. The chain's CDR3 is CASSLDGSPAGELFF. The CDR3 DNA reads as TGCGCCAGCAGCTTGGATGGTAGTCCGGCCGGGGAGCTGTTTTTT.

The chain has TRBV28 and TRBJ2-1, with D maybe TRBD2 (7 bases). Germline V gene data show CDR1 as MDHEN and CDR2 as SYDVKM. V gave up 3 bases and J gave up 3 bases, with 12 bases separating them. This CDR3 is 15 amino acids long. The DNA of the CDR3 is TGTGCCAGCAGTTTTAGGGGGGGAGGCTACAATGAGCAGTTCTTC. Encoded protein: CASSFRGGGYNEQFF.

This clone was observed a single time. The CDR3 is CASSRGQVSTEAFF. The DNA for the CDR3 is TGTGCCAGCAGCCGAGGACAGGTCTCCACTGAAGCTTTCTTT. The gene calls are TRBV6-5 and TRBJ1-1, with TRBD1 matching over 7 bases. Per the germline V gene, CDR1 is MNHEY and CDR2 is SVGAGI. The junction had 8 bases not matched to a gene; V was cut back by 6 bases and J by 4 bases. The CDR3 consists of 14 residues.

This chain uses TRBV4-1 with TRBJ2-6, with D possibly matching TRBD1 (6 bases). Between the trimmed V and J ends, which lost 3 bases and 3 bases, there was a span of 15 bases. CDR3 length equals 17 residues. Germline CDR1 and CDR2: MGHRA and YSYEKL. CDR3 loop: CASSHSPRTDGANVLTF. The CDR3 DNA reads TGCGCCAGCAGCCACTCCCCGAGGACAGATGGGGCCAACGTCCTGACTTTC.

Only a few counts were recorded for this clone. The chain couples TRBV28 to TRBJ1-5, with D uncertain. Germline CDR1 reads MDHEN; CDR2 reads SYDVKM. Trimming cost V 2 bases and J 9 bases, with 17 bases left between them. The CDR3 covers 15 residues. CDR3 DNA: TGTGCCAGCAGTTTAGCCGGGATTCAAGGCCGGCCCCAGCATTTT. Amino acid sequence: CASSLAGIQGRPQHF.

Here the CDR3 reads CASSSPGRGSGNTIYF. CDR3 sequence (DNA): TGTGCCAGCAGTTCCCCCGGACGGGGCTCTGGAAACACCATATATTTT. This chain links TRBV6-5 with TRBJ1-3, with D unresolved. With 4 bases removed from V and 0 bases from J, the gap between germline ends came to 13 bases. The CDR3 is made up of 16 amino acids. Germline CDR1 MNHEY, CDR2 SVGAGI.

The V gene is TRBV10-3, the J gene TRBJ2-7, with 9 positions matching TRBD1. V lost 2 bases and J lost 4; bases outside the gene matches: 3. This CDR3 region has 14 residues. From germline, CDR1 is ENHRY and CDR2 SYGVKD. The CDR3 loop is CAISEGQGYYEQYF. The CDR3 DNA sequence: TGTGCCATCAGTGAGGGACAGGGGTATTACGAGCAGTACTTC.

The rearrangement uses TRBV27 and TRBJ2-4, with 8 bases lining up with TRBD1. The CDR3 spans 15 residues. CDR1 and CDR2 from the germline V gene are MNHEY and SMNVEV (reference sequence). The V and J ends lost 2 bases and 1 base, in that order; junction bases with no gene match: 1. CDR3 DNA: TGTGCCAGCAGTTTACAGGGGGCCGCCAAAAACATTCAGTACTTC. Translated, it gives CASSLQGAAKNIQYF.

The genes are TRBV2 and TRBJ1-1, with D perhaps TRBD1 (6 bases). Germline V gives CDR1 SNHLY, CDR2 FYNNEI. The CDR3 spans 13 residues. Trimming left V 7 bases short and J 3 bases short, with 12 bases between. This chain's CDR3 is CASKATGYTEAFF. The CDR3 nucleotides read TGTGCCAGCAAAGCAACAGGGTACACTGAAGCTTTCTTT.

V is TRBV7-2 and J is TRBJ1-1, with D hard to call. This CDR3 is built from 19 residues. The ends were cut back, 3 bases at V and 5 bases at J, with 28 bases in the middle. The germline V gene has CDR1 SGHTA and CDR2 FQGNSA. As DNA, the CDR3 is TGTGCCAGCAGCTTTTTCCCTCCTAGCGTTGGGCCCGAAAGGACTGAAGCTTTCTTT. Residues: CASSFFPPSVGPERTEAFF.

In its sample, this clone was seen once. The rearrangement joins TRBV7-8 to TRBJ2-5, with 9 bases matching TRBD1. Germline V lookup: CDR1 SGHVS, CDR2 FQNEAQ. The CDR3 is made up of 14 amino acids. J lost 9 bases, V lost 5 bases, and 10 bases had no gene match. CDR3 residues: CASSGTGSAWAQYF. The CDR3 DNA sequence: TGTGCCAGCAGCGGGACAGGGAGCGCGTGGGCCCAGTACTTC.

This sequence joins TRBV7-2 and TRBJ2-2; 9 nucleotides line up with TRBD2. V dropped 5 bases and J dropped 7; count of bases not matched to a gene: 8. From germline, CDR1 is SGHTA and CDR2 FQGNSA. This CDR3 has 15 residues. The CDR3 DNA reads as TGTGCCAGCAGCCTCGCCGGGACTAGCATCGGGGAGCTGTTTTTT. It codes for CASSLAGTSIGELFF.

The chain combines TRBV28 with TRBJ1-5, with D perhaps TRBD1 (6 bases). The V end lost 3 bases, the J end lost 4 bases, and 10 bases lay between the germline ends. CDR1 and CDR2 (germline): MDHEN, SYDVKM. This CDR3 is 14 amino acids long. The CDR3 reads CASSLGQGNQPQHF. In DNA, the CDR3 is TGTGCCAGCAGTTTGGGGCAGGGGAATCAGCCCCAGCATTTT.

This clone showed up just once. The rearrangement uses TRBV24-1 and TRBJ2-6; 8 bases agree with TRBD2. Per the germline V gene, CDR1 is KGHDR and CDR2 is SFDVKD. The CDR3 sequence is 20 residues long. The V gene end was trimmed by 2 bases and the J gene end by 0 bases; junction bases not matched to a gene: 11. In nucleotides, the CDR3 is TGTGCCACCAGTGATTCGAGTCTAGCGGGCGCCCCCTCTGGGGCCAACGTCCTGACTTTC. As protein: CATSDSSLAGAPSGANVLTF.

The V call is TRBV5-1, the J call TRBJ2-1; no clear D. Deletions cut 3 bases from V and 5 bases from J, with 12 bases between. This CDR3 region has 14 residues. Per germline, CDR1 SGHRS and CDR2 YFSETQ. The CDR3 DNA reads TGCGCCAGCAGCTCACCTCGTATAGACAATGAGCAGTTCTTC. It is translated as CASSSPRIDNEQFF. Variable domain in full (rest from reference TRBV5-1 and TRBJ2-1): KAGVTQTPRYLIKTRGQQVTLSCSPISGHRSVSWYQQTPGQGLQFLFEYFSETQRNKGNFPGRFSGRQFSNSRSEMNVSTLELGDSALYLCASSSPRIDNEQFFGPGTRLTVL.